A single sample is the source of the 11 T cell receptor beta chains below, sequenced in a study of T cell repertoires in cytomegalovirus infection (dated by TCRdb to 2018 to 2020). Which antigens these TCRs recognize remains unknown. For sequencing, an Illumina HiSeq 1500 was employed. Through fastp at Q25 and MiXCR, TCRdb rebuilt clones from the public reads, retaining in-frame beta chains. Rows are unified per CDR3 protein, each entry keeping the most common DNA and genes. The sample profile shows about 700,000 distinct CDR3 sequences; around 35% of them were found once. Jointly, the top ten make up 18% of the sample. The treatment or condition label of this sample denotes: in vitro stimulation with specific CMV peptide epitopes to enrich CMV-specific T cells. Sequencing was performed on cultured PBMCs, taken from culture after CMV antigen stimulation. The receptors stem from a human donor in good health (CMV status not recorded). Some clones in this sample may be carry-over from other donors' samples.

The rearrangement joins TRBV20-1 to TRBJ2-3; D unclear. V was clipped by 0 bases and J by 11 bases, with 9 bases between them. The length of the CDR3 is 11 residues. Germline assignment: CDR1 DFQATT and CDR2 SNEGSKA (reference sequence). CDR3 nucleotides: TGCAGTGCTAGAGATCGCTTCGGGCAGTATTTT. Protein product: CSARDRFGQYF.

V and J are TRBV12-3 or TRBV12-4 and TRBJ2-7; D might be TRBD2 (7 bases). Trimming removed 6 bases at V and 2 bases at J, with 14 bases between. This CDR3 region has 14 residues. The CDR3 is CASSLGGVAYEQYF. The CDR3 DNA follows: TGTGCCAGCAGCCTAGGGGGGGTAGCCTACGAGCAGTACTTC.

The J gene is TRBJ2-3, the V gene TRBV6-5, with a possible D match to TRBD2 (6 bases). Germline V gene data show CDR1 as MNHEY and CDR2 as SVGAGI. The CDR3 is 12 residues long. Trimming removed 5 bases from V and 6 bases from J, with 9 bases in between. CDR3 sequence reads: CASSGGRDTQYF. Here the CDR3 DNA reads TGTGCCAGCAGTGGAGGGAGGGATACGCAGTATTTT.

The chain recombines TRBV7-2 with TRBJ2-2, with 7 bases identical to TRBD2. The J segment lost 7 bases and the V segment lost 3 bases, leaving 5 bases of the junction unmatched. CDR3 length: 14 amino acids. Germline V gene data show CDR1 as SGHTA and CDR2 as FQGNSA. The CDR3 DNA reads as TGTGCCAGCAGCTTCTCCACTAGCGACGGGGAGCTGTTTTTT. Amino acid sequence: CASSFSTSDGELFF.

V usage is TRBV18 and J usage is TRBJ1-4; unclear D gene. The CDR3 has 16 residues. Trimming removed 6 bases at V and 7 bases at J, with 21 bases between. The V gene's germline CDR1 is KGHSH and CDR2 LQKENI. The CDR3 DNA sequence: TGTGCCAGCTCCCTCTCAACATGGGGAATTGGTGAAAAACTGTTTTTT. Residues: CASSLSTWGIGEKLFF. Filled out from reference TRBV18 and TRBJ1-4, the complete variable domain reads NAGVMQNPRHLVRRRGQEARLRCSPMKGHSHVYWYRQLPEEGLKFMVYLQKENIIDESGMPKERFSAEFPKEGPSILRIQQVVRGDSAAYFCASSLSTWGIGEKLFFGSGTQLSVL.

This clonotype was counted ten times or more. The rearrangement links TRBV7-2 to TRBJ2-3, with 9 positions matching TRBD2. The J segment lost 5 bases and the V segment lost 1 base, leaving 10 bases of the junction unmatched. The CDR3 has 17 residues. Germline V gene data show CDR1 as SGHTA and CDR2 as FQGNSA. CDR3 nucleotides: TGTGCCAGCAGCTTAGGTGGGGGCGGGAGGGCCAGAGATACGCAGTATTTT. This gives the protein CASSLGGGGRARDTQYF.

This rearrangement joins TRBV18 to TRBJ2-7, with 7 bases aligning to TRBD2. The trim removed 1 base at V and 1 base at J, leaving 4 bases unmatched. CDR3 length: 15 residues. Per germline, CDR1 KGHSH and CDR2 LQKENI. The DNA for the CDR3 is TGTGCCAGCTCACCACAGCGGGATCCTTCCTACGAGCAGTACTTC. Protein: CASSPQRDPSYEQYF.

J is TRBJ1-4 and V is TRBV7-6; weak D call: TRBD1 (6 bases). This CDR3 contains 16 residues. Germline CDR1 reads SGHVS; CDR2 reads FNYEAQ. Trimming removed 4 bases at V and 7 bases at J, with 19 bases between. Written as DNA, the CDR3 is TGTGCCAGCAGCTCCGGAGGCGGGGGGCCGGCTGAAAAACTGTTTTTT. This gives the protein CASSSGGGGPAEKLFF.

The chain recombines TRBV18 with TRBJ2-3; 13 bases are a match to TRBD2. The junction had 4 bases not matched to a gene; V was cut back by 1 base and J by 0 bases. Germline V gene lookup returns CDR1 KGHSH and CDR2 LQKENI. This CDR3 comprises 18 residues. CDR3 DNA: TGTGCCAGCTCACCACAAACTAGCGGGGGGGCCAGCACAGATACGCAGTATTTT. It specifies CASSPQTSGGASTDTQYF.

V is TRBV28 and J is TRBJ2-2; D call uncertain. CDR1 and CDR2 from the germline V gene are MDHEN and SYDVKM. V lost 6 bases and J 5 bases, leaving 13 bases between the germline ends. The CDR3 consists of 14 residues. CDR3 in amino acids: CASRETLSTGELFF. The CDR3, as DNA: TGTGCCAGCAGGGAGACACTTTCGACCGGGGAGCTGTTTTTT.

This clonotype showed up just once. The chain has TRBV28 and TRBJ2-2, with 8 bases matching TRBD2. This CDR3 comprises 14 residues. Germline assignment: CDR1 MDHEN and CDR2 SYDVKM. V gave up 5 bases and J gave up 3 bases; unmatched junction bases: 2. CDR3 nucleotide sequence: TGTGCCAGCAGTCCGGGGGGGCACACCGGGGAGCTGTTTTTT. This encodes CASSPGGHTGELFF.